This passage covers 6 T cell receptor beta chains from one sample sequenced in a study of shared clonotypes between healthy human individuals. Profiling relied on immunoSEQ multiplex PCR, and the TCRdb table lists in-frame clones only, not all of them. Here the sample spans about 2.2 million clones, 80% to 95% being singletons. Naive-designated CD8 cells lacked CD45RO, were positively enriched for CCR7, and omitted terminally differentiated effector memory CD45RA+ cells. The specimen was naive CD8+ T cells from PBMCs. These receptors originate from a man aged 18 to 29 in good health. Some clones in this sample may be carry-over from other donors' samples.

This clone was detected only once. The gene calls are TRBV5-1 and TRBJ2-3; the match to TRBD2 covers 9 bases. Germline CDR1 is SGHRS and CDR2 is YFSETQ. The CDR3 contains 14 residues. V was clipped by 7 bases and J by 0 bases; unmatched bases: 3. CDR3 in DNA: TGCGCCAGCCACAGCGGGGGGAGCACAGATACGCAGTATTTT. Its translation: CASHSGGSTDTQYF. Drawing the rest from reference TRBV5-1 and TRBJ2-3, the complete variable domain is KAGVTQTPRYLIKTRGQQVTLSCSPISGHRSVSWYQQTPGQGLQFLFEYFSETQRNKGNFPGRFSGRQFSNSRSEMNVSTLELGDSALYLCASHSGGSTDTQYFGPGTRLTVL.

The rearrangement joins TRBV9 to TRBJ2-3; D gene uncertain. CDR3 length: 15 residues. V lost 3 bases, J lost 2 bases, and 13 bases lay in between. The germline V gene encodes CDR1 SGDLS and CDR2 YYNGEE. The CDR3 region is CASSEPDGYTDTQYF. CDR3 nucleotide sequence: TGTGCCAGCAGCGAGCCCGACGGATACACAGATACGCAGTATTTT.

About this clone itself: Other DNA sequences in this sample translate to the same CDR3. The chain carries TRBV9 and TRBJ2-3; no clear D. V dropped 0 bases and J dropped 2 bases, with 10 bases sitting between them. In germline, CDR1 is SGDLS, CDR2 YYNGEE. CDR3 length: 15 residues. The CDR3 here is CASSVAGAVTDTQYF. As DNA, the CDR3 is TGTGCCAGCAGCGTAGCCGGAGCCGTCACAGATACGCAGTATTTT.

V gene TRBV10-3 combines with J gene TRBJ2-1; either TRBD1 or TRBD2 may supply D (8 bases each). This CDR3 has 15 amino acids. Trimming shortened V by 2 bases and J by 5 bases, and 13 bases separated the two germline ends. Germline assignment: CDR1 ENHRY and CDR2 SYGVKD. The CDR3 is CAISEGQGLDNEQFF. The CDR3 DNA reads TGTGCCATCAGTGAGGGACAGGGACTAGACAATGAGCAGTTCTTC.

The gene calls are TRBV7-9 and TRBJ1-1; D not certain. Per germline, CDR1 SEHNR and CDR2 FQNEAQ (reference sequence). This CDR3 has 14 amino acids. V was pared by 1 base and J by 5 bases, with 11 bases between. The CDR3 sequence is CASSLERPITEAFF. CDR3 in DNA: TGTGCCAGCAGCTTAGAAAGGCCCATTACTGAAGCTTTCTTT.

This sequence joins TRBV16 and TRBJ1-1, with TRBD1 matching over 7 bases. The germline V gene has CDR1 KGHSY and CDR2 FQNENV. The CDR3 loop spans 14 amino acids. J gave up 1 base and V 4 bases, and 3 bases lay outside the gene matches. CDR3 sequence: CASSRGTANTEAFF. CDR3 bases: TGTGCCAGCAGCCGCGGGACAGCGAACACTGAAGCTTTCTTT.